The rows below give T cell receptor beta chains drawn from one sample of a study of cytomegalovirus exposure and HLA in healthy donors. Some clones are missing from TCRdb's copy, which holds only in-frame ones; the method was immunoSEQ multiplex PCR. The repertoire holds about 89,000 clones, with less than 85% as singletons. Material for sequencing was PBMCs. The receptors shown here come from a male donor in good health and CMV-seronegative. Both conserved end residues are part of each CDR3. The order of the fields is clone size, J gene, V gene, D gene, CDR3 protein, CDR3 DNA. A D gene is named only where the DNA matches it firmly. Only some rows state a clone size, as once, few, many or a class for expanded clones.

NA | TRBJ1-4 | TRBV29-1 | NA | CSVAGGEKLFF | TGCAGCGTTGCTGGTGGCGAAAAACTGTTTTTT
NA | TRBJ2-1 | TRBV6-5 | NA | CASSPPSDEQFF | TGTGCCAGCAGTCCCCCTTCGGATGAGCAGTTCTTC
NA | TRBJ1-4 | TRBV10-3 | NA | CAISESGGGTNEKLFF | TGTGCCATCAGTGAGTCCGGGGGAGGAACTAATGAAAAACTGTTTTTT
NA | TRBJ2-7 | TRBV6-6 | TRBD2 | CASSPMVAGGHEQYF | TGTGCCAGCAGCCCGATGGTAGCGGGAGGACACGAGCAGTACTTC
NA | TRBJ2-3 | TRBV19 | TRBD1 | CASSRGTGEGDTQYF | TGTGCCAGTAGTAGGGGGACAGGGGAGGGAGATACGCAGTATTTT
once | TRBJ1-4 | TRBV5-5 | NA | CASSLDPGSTNEKLFF | TGTGCCAGCAGCTTGGACCCGGGGAGTACTAATGAAAAACTGTTTTTT
once | TRBJ2-2 | TRBV6-5 | TRBD1 | CASSYVQGARGELFF | TGTGCCAGCAGTTACGTGCAGGGGGCGCGTGGGGAGCTGTTTTTT
few | TRBJ2-5 | TRBV19 | TRBD1 | CASSKGTGGMETQYF | TGTGCCAGTAGTAAGGGGACAGGGGGCATGGAGACCCAGTACTTC
NA | TRBJ2-5 | TRBV27 | NA | CASSLSNFKIETQYF | TGTGCCAGCAGTTTGAGCAATTTTAAAATTGAGACCCAGTACTTC
few | TRBJ1-5 | TRBV28 | TRBD1 | CASSLSPGGNLGPQHF | TGTGCCAGCAGTTTATCTCCAGGGGGTAACCTGGGGCCCCAGCATTTT
NA | TRBJ2-3 | TRBV6-1 | NA | CASSEPSGTDTQYF | TGTGCCAGCAGTGAGCCTAGCGGCACAGATACGCAGTATTTT
NA | TRBJ2-7 | TRBV28 | TRBD2 | CASSPLLAGVNEQYF | TGTGCCAGCAGTCCCCTACTAGCGGGAGTTAACGAGCAGTACTTC
NA | TRBJ2-4 | TRBV28 | NA | CASSDSMAKNIQYF | TGTGCCAGCAGTGACTCGATGGCCAAAAACATTCAGTACTTC
NA | TRBJ2-7 | TRBV6-1 | NA | CASSVAGTYEQYF | TGTGCCAGCAGTGTGGCAGGAACCTACGAGCAGTACTTC
NA | TRBJ2-2 | TRBV4-1 | NA | CASSQARYNTGELFF | TGCGCCAGCAGCCAAGCCAGATATAACACCGGGGAGCTGTTTTTT
NA | TRBJ2-7 | TRBV10-3 | NA | CAISESSGGGWYEQYF | TGTGCCATCAGTGAGTCGTCCGGTGGGGGGTGGTACGAGCAGTACTTC
NA | TRBJ1-3 | TRBV6-1 | NA | CASTGQMTGNTIYF | TGTGCCAGCACCGGACAGATGACGGGAAACACCATATATTTT
NA | TRBJ2-4 | TRBV30 | TRBD1 | CAWSGGTGANIQYF | TGTGCCTGGAGTGGGGGGACAGGGGCAAACATTCAGTACTTC
NA | TRBJ1-6 | TRBV2 | NA | CASRGNQGNSPLHF | TGTGCCAGCAGGGGTAACCAGGGTAATTCACCCCTCCACTTT
NA | TRBJ2-7 | TRBV11-2 | NA | CASSLEAPGEQYF | TGTGCCAGCAGCTTAGAGGCACCGGGCGAGCAGTACTTC
NA | TRBJ1-1 | TRBV29-1 | NA | CSVEGGTEAFF | TGCAGCGTTGAGGGGGGCACTGAAGCTTTCTTT
NA | TRBJ1-2 | TRBV30 | TRBD1 | CAWSVHGTGTGYTF | TGTGCCTGGAGTGTACATGGGACAGGGACTGGCTACACCTTC
NA | TRBJ2-7 | TRBV6-8 | TRBD2 | CASSYVSSGSSYEQYF | TGTGCCAGCAGTTACGTTTCTAGCGGGAGCTCCTACGAGCAGTACTTC
NA | TRBJ2-7 | TRBV27 | TRBD1 | CASSYRGSEQYF | TGTGCCAGCAGTTACAGGGGCAGCGAGCAGTACTTC
NA | TRBJ2-1 | TRBV7-2 | NA | CASSLVGGQYNEQFF | TGTGCCAGCAGCTTAGTAGGTGGACAGTACAATGAGCAGTTCTTC
NA | TRBJ1-2 | TRBV7-8 | TRBD1 | CASSPRTGEGYTF | TGTGCCAGCAGCCCCCGGACAGGGGAGGGCTACACCTTC